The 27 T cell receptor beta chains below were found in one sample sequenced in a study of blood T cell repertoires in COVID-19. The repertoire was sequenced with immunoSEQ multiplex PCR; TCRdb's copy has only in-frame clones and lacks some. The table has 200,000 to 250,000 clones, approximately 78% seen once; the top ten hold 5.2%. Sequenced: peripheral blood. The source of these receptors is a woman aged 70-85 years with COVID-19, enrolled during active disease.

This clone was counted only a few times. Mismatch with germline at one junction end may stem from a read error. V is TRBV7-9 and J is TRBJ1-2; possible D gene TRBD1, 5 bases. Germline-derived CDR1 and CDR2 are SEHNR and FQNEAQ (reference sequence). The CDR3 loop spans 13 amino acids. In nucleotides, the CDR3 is TGTGCCAGCAGCTCGACATTCCGACGGGAGGGGATCTTC. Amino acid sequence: CASSSTFRREGIF.

The CDR3 bases are TGCGCCAGCAGCTTGGGAGGGACAGCTTCCTACGAGCAGTACTTC. It specifies CASSLGGTASYEQYF. This chain links TRBV5-1 with TRBJ2-7, with 7 bases that match TRBD1. Trimming cost V 0 bases and J 1 base; bases outside gene matches: 4. The CDR3 runs to 15 residues. Germline CDR1 reads SGHRS; CDR2 reads YFSETQ.

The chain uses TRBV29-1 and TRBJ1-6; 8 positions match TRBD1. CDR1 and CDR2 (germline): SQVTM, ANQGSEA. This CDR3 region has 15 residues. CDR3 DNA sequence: TGCGATCAAGGACAGGGAAGTTTCTATAATTCACCCCTCCACTTT. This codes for CDQGQGSFYNSPLHF.

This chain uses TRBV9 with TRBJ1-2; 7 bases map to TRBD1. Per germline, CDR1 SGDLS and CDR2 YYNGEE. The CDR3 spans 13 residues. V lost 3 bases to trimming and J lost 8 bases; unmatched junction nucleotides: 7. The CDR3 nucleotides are TGTGCCAGCAGCGCAGGGACAGTAGAGGGCTACACCTTC. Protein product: CASSAGTVEGYTF.

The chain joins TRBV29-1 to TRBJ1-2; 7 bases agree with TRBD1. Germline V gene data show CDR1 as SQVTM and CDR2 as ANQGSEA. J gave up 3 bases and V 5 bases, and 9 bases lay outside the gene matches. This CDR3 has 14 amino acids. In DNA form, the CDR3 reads TGCAGCGTTTTAAGAGGGGGCATTGACTATGGCTACACCTTC. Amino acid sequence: CSVLRGGIDYGYTF.

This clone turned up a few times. The CDR3 reads CASSLTGGAGEQYF. CDR3 in DNA: TGTGCCAGCAGTTTGACAGGGGGCGCGGGGGAGCAGTACTTC. The chain has TRBV28 and TRBJ2-7; 10 positions match TRBD1. This CDR3 is 14 amino acids long. The trim removed 3 bases at V and 7 bases at J, leaving 6 bases unmatched. Germline CDR1 and CDR2: MDHEN and SYDVKM.

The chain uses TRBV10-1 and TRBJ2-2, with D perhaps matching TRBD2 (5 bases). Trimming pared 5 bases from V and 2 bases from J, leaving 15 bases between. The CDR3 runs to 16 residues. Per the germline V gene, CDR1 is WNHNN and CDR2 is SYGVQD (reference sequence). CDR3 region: CASSHRTFGNTGELFF. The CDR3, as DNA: TGCGCCAGCAGTCATCGGACTTTCGGAAACACCGGGGAGCTGTTTTTT.

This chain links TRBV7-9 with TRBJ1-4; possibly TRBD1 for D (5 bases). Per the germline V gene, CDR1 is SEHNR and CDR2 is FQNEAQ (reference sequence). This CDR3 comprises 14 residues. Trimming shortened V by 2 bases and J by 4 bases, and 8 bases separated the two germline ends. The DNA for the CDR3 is TGTGCCAGCAGCTTACTACAGGATAATGAAAAACTGTTTTTT. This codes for CASSLLQDNEKLFF.

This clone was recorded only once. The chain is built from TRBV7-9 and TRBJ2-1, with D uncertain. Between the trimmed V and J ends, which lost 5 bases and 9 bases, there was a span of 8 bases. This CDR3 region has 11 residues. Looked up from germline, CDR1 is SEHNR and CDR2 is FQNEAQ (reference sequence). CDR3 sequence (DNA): TGTGCCAGCAGCCCCGGTTTTGAGCAGTTCTTC. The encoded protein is CASSPGFEQFF.

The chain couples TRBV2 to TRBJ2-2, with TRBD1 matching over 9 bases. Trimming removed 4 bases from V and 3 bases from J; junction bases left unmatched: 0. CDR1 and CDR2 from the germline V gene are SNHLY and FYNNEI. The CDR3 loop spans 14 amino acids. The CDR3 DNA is TGTGCCAGCAGTGGGACAGGGGACACCGGGGAGCTGTTTTTT. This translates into CASSGTGDTGELFF. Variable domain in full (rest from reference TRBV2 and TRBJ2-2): EPEVTQTPSHQVTQMGQEVILRCVPISNHLYFYWYRQILGQKVEFLVSFYNNEISEKSEIFDDQFSVERPDGSNFTLKIRSTKLEDSAMYFCASSGTGDTGELFFGEGSRLTVL.

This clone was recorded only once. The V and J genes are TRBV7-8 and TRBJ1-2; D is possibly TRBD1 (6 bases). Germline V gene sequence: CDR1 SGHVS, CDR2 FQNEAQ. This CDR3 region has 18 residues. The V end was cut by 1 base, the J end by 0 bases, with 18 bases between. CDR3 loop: CASSLVPRIGGANYGYTF. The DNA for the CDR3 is TGTGCCAGCAGCTTAGTTCCCCGTATAGGGGGAGCTAACTATGGCTACACCTTC.

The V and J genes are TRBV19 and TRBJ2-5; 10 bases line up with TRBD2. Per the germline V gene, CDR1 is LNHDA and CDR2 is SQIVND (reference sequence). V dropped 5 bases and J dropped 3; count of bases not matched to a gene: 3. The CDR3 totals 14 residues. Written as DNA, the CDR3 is TGTGCCAGTAGTTGGACTAGCGGAAAAGAGACCCAGTACTTC. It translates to CASSWTSGKETQYF. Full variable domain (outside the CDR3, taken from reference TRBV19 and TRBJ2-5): DGGITQSPKYLFRKEGQNVTLSCEQNLNHDAMYWYRQDPGQGLRLIYYSQIVNDFQKGDIAEGYSVSREKKESFPLTVTSAQKNPTAFYLCASSWTSGKETQYFGPGTRLLVL.

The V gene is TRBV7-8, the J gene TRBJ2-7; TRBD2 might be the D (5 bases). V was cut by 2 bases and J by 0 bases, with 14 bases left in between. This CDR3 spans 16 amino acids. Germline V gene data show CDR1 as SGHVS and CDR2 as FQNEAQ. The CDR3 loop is CASSLYRPGYSYEQYF. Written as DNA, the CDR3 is TGTGCCAGCAGCTTATATCGGCCGGGGTACTCCTACGAGCAGTACTTC.

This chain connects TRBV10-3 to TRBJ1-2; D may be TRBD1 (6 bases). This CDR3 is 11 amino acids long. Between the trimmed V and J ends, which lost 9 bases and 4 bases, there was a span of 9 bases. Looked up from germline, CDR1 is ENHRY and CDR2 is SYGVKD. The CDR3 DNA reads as TGTGCCATACAGGGCGGCTATGGCTACACCTTC. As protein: CAIQGGYGYTF.

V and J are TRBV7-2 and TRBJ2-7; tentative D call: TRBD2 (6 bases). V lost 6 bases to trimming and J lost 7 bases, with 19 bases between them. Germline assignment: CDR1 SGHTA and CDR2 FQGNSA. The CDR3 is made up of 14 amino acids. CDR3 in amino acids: CASRRDSSIGEQYF. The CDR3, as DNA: TGTGCCAGCAGGCGGGACTCCTCAATTGGGGAGCAGTACTTC.

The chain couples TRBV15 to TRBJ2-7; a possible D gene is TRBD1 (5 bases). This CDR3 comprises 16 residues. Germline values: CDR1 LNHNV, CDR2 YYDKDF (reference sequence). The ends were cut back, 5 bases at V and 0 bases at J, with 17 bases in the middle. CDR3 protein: CATSGFRGMSSYEQYF. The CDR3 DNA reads TGTGCCACCAGCGGTTTTAGGGGTATGAGCTCCTACGAGCAGTACTTC.

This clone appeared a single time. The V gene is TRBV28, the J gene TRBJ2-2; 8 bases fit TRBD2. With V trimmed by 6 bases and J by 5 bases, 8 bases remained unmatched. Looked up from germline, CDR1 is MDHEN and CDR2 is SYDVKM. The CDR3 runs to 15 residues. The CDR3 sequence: CASRGTGGKTGELFF. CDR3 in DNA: TGTGCCAGCAGAGGGACGGGAGGGAAAACCGGGGAGCTGTTTTTT.

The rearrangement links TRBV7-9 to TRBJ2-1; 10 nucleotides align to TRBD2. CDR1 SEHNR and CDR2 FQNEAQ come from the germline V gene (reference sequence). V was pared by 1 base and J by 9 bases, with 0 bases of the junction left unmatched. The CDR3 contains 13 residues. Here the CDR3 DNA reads TGTGCCAGCAGCTTAGTAGCGGGAGGTGAGCAGTTCTTC. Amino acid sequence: CASSLVAGGEQFF.

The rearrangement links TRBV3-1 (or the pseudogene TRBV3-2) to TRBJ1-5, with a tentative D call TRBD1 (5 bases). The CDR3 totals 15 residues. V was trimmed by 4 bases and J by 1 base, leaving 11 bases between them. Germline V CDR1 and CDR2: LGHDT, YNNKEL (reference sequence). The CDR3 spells CASSRGRCSNQPQHF. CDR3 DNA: TGTGCCAGCAGCCGGGGGAGGTGCAGCAATCAGCCCCAGCATTTT.

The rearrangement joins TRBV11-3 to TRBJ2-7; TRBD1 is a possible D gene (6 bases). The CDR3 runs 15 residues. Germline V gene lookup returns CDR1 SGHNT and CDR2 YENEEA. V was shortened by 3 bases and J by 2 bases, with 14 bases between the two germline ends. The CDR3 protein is CASSLAQGPAYEQYF. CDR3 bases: TGTGCCAGCAGCTTGGCACAGGGTCCTGCCTACGAGCAGTACTTC.

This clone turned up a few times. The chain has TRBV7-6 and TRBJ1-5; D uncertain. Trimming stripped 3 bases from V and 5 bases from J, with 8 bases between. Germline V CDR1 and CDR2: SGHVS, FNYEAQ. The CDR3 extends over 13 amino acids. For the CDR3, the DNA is TGTGCCAGCAGCTTGGCCGCCGATCAGCCCCAGCATTTT. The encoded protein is CASSLAADQPQHF.

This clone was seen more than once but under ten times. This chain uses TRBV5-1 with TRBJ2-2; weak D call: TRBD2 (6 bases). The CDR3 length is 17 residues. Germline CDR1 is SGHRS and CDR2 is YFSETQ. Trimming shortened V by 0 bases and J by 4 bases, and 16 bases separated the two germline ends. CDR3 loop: CASSLDWDSPGTGELFF. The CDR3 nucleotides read TGCGCCAGCAGCTTGGACTGGGACTCCCCGGGCACCGGGGAGCTGTTTTTT.

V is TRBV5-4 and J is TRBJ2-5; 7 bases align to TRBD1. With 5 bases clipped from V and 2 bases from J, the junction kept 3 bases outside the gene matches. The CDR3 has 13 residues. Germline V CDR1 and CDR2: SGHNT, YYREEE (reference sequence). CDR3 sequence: CASRSGQQETQYF. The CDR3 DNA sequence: TGTGCCAGCAGATCGGGACAGCAAGAGACCCAGTACTTC.

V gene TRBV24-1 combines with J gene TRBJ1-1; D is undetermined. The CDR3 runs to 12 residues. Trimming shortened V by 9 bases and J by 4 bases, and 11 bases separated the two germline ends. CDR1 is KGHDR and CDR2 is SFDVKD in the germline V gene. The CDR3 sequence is CATAGSGTEAFF. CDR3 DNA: TGTGCCACCGCAGGAAGTGGCACTGAAGCTTTCTTT.

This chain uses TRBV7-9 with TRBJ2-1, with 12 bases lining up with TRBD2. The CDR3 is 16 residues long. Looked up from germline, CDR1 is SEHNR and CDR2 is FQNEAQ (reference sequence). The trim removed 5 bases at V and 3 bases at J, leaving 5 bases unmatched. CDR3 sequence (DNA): TGTGCCAGCAGCCACCGGACTAGCGGGATCTACAATGAGCAGTTCTTC. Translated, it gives CASSHRTSGIYNEQFF. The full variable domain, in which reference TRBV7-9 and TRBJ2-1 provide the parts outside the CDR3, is DTGVSQNPRHKITKRGQNVTFRCDPISEHNRLYWYRQTLGQGPEFLTYFQNEAQLEKSRLLSDRFSAERPKGSFSTLEIQRTEQGDSAMYLCASSHRTSGIYNEQFFGPGTRLTVL.

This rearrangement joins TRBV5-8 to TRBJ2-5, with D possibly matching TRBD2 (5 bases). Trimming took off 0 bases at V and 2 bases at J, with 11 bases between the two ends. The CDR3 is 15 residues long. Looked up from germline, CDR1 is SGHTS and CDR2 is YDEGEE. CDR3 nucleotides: TGTGCCAGCAGCTTGGGTGCTCGGGAACAAGAGACCCAGTACTTC. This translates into CASSLGAREQETQYF.

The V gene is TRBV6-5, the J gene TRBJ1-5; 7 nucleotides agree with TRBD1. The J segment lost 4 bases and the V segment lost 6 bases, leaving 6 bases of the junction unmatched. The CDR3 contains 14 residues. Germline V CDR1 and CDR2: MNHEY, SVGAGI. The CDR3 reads CASSPGQVNQPQHF. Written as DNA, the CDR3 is TGTGCCAGCAGCCCCGGACAGGTTAATCAGCCCCAGCATTTT.